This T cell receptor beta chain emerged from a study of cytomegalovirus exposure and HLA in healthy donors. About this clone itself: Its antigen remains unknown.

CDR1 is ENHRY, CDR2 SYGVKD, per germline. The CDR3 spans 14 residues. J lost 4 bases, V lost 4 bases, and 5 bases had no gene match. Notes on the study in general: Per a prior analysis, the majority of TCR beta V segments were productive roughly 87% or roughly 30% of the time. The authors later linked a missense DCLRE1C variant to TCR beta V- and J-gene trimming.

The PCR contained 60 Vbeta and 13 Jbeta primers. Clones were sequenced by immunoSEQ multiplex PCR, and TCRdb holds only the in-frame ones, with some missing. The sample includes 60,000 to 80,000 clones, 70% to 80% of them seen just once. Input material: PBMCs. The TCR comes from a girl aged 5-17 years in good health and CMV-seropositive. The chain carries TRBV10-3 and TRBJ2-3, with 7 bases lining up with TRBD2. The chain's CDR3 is CAISGREGPDTQYF. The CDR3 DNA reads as TGTGCCATCAGTGGCAGGGAGGGCCCAGATACGCAGTATTTT.